Each of the 26 T cell receptor beta chains below was sequenced from the same sample in a study of T cells in Graves' hyperthyroidism and ophthalmopathy. Using RNA transcripts as the source, TCR beta CDR3 regions were amplified. In the first-round RT-PCR of the TCR CDR3, the HTBI primer set was used. TCRdb fed the multiplex PCR reads into MiXCR, producing one record per CDR3 protein. The table shows hundreds of thousands of distinct CDR3 sequences, with 40% to 55% occurring only once. The source material was peripheral blood or thyroid tissue (not recorded which). These receptors were obtained from an adult man with Graves' disease, either hyperthyroidism or ophthalmopathy (not recorded which).

At least ten counts were recorded for this clonotype. This sequence joins TRBV19 and TRBJ1-1, with a tentative D call TRBD1 (5 bases). The CDR3 extends over 13 amino acids. The ends were cut back, 3 bases at V and 3 bases at J, with 8 bases in the middle. The V gene's germline CDR1 is LNHDA and CDR2 SQIVND (reference sequence). CDR3 nucleotide sequence: TGTGCCAGTAGTATCGACAGATACACTGAAGCTTTCTTT. Its translation is CASSIDRYTEAFF.

The chain recombines TRBV7-8 with TRBJ1-5; TRBD1 aligns across 8 bases. The J segment lost 6 bases and the V segment lost 4 bases, leaving 8 bases of the junction unmatched. Germline values: CDR1 SGHVS, CDR2 FQNEAQ. CDR3 length: 15 amino acids. The CDR3 loop is CASSSLDRALQPQHF. The CDR3 coding sequence is TGTGCCAGCAGCTCCTTGGACAGGGCCCTTCAGCCCCAGCATTTT.

V and J are TRBV2 and TRBJ1-5; D is unclear. V was cut by 5 bases and J by 1 base, with 12 bases left in between. The CDR3 consists of 15 residues. Germline CDR1 SNHLY, CDR2 FYNNEI. The CDR3 bases are TGTGCCAGCAGTACACCACACCCAAGCAATCAGCCCCAGCATTTT. Residues: CASSTPHPSNQPQHF.

As regards this clonotype: A much larger clone is a single base away; this may be a read error. V is TRBV7-9 and J is TRBJ2-7; D uncertain. Germline V gene sequence: CDR1 SEHNR, CDR2 FQNEAQ (reference sequence). This CDR3 contains 14 residues. The V end was cut by 4 bases, the J end by 4 bases, with 14 bases between. CDR3 loop: CASSSPPFPYEQYF. CDR3 DNA sequence: TGTGCCAGCAGCTCACCTCCCTTCCCGTACGAGCAGTACTTC.

In its sample, this clonotype was seen a few times. This rearrangement joins TRBV6-6 to TRBJ1-2, with TRBD1 matching 7 bases. CDR1 and CDR2 (germline): MNHNY, SVGAGI (reference sequence). V shed 2 bases and J 4 bases; nucleotides not matched to a gene: 10. This CDR3 has 16 residues. The CDR3 coding sequence is TGTGCCAGCAGTTACCAGACAGGGCAGGGAATCTATGGCTACACCTTC. This gives the protein CASSYQTGQGIYGYTF.

The chain links TRBV29-1 to TRBJ2-7; 8 nucleotides align to TRBD2. The CDR3 is 13 residues long. V trimming: 4 bases; J trimming: 4 bases; junction bases outside the gene matches: 6. Germline assignment: CDR1 SQVTM and CDR2 ANQGSEA. The CDR3 sequence is CSVVGASGYEQYF. CDR3 sequence (DNA): TGCAGCGTTGTAGGGGCTAGCGGGTACGAGCAGTACTTC.

Only a few counts were recorded for this clonotype. V is TRBV7-9 and J is TRBJ2-7; TRBD2 matches 7 bases. The CDR3 contains 14 residues. Germline CDR1 is SEHNR and CDR2 is FQNEAQ (reference sequence). Unmatched junction bases numbered 11, after V lost 8 bases and J lost 4 bases. Here the CDR3 DNA reads TGTGCCAGCCGCCCCTCGGGGGGAATGTACGAGCAGTACTTC. Encoded protein: CASRPSGGMYEQYF. The full variable domain, completed using reference TRBV7-9 and TRBJ2-7, is DTGVSQNPRHKITKRGQNVTFRCDPISEHNRLYWYRQTLGQGPEFLTYFQNEAQLEKSRLLSDRFSAERPKGSFSTLEIQRTEQGDSAMYLCASRPSGGMYEQYFGPGTRLTVT.

The chain combines TRBV10-3 with TRBJ1-1, with D maybe TRBD1 (5 bases). Germline-derived CDR1 and CDR2 are ENHRY and SYGVKD. The ends were cut back, 4 bases at V and 2 bases at J, with 14 bases in the middle. The CDR3 has 15 residues. The CDR3 loop reads CAISAKTGLNTEAFF. The CDR3 DNA sequence: TGTGCCATCAGTGCAAAAACGGGACTAAACACTGAAGCTTTCTTT.

A word on this clonotype: The junction does not match germline at one end; this may be a read error. The chain has TRBV2 and TRBJ2-2; D possibly corresponds to TRBD2 (6 bases). In germline, CDR1 is SNHLY, CDR2 FYNNEI. The CDR3 covers 8 residues. In DNA, the CDR3 is TGTGCCAGCAGTGGGGGGGTTTTT. Protein: CASSGGVF.

The rearrangement joins TRBV12-3 or TRBV12-4 to TRBJ1-5, with 7 nucleotides matching TRBD1. V lost 5 bases, J lost 2 bases, and 9 bases stayed unmatched. The CDR3 runs 16 residues. Here the CDR3 DNA reads TGTGCCAGCAGTCGACAGGGAGGTACAGGCAATCAGCCCCAGCATTTT. This translates into CASSRQGGTGNQPQHF.

The chain has TRBV29-1 and TRBJ1-2, with 12 bases matching TRBD1. The CDR3 runs to 13 residues. After removal of 7 bases from V and 3 bases from J, the junction contained 3 bases not matched to a gene. Germline CDR1 is SQVTM and CDR2 is ANQGSEA. The CDR3 spells CSGGTGGDYGYTF. DNA of the CDR3: TGCAGCGGCGGGACAGGGGGCGACTATGGCTACACCTTC.

This clonotype has just a few counts. The chain recombines TRBV6-5 with TRBJ2-5; D is undetermined. The CDR3 extends over 13 amino acids. The germline CDR1 and CDR2 sequences are MNHEY and SVGAGI. Trimming removed 6 bases at V and 3 bases at J, with 11 bases between. The CDR3 spells CASSPTLKETQYF. The CDR3 DNA follows: TGTGCCAGCAGCCCCACACTGAAAGAGACCCAGTACTTC.

The V call is TRBV5-1, the J call TRBJ2-7; D is possibly TRBD1 or TRBD2 (5 bases each). Trimming took off 2 bases at V and 6 bases at J, with 15 bases between the two ends. From germline, CDR1 is SGHRS and CDR2 YFSETQ. The CDR3 contains 14 residues. The CDR3 bases are TGCGCCAGCAGCTTTCCGAATACCGGGGCCGAGCAGTACTTC. Its translation: CASSFPNTGAEQYF.

The sample holds one count of this clonotype. A much larger clone sits a single nucleotide away, making a read error possible. The J gene is TRBJ2-7, the V gene TRBV10-2; D uncertain. This CDR3 has 14 amino acids. The germline V gene has CDR1 WSHSY and CDR2 SAAADI. CDR3 in amino acids: CASSESAGSYGQYF. DNA of the CDR3: TGCGCCAGCAGTGAGTCTGCAGGTTCCTACGGGCAGTACTTC.

This clonotype was found many times. One end of the junction varies from germline; a read error may be responsible. The CDR3 DNA sequence: TGTGCCAGCGGTGACTTAACCTACGAGCAGTACTTC. Translation gives CASGDLTYEQYF. The chain recombines TRBV2 with TRBJ2-7; D gene unclear. The CDR3 is 12 residues long. Germline V gene sequence: CDR1 SNHLY, CDR2 FYNNEI.

With respect to this clonotype: Compared with germline, one end of the junction differs, possibly owing to a read error. This chain joins TRBV2 and TRBJ2-6; TRBD1 matches 8 bases. CDR3 length: 13 amino acids. The germline V gene encodes CDR1 SNHLY and CDR2 FYNNEI. The CDR3 protein is CASEPTGGITEAF. The CDR3 nucleotides are TGTGCCAGCGAGCCAACAGGGGGTATCACTGAAGCTTTC.

This clonotype was picked up many times. The rearrangement links TRBV24-1 to TRBJ1-6, with D possibly matching TRBD1 (5 bases). V gave up 3 bases and J gave up 7 bases, with 15 bases separating them. The germline V gene has CDR1 KGHDR and CDR2 SFDVKD. The CDR3 length is 16 residues. The CDR3, as DNA: TGTGCCACCAGTGATAGCGGGGCGGGGTTGAATTCACCCCTCCACTTT. This codes for CATSDSGAGLNSPLHF.

This clonotype has just a few counts. The chain couples TRBV19 to TRBJ1-1, with TRBD1 as a possible D gene (5 bases). V was trimmed by 2 bases and J by 6 bases, leaving 10 bases between them. CDR1 and CDR2 from the germline V gene are LNHDA and SQIVND (reference sequence). The CDR3 has 13 amino acids. CDR3 nucleotide sequence: TGTGCCAGTAGTATAAAGGGGAGCGCTGAAGCTTTCTTT. It codes for CASSIKGSAEAFF.

The V call is TRBV20-1, the J call TRBJ2-5, with 9 bases aligning to TRBD2. CDR3 length: 16 residues. Trimming took 0 bases from V and 2 from J; bases not matched to a gene: 7. Germline V gene lookup returns CDR1 DFQATT and CDR2 SNEGSKA (reference sequence). CDR3 in DNA: TGCAGTGCTAGAGACCCTAGCGGGGTTAGTCAAGAGACCCAGTACTTC. Amino acids: CSARDPSGVSQETQYF.

J is TRBJ1-3 and V is TRBV29-1; D gene uncertain. The germline CDR1 and CDR2 sequences are SQVTM and ANQGSEA. The length of the CDR3 is 13 residues. V dropped 1 base and J dropped 8 bases, with 12 bases sitting between them. CDR3 nucleotide sequence: TGCAGCGTTGAAGGGAGGGATGGCTACACCATATATTTT. Residues: CSVEGRDGYTIYF. Looking up the rest from reference TRBV29-1 and TRBJ1-3 gives the full variable domain: SAVISQKPSRDICQRGTSLTIQCQVDSQVTMMFWYRQQPGQSLTLIATANQGSEATYESGFVIDKFPISRPNLTFSTLTVSNMSPEDSSIYLCSVEGRDGYTIYFGEGSWLTVV.

Details on this clonotype: This sequence may be a read error, since a much larger clone differs from it by one base. This sequence joins TRBV19 and TRBJ2-7, with D maybe TRBD1 (5 bases). The CDR3 has 14 amino acids. CDR1 is LNHDA and CDR2 is SQIVND in the germline V gene (reference sequence). The CDR3 is CASSIGPGYNERYF. The CDR3 DNA follows: TGTGCCAGTAGTATAGGCCCAGGGTACAACGAGCGGTACTTC.

At least ten counts were recorded for this clonotype. The rearrangement joins TRBV24-1 to TRBJ1-5; TRBD1 agrees at 7 bases. With 4 bases clipped from V and 7 bases from J, the junction kept 9 bases outside the gene matches. The CDR3 runs to 15 residues. From germline, CDR1 is KGHDR and CDR2 SFDVKD. CDR3 in DNA: TGTGCCACCAGTGACAAAGGGGGCCGGGAGCAGCCCCAGCATTTT. Amino acid sequence: CATSDKGGREQPQHF.

Turning to this clonotype: The final CDR3 position lacks the conserved phenylalanine or tryptophan, pointing to a likely read error. The limits of the CDR3 on the DNA are not certain, so only TCRdb's listed CDR3 is given. The chain links TRBV29-1 to TRBJ1-4; TRBD1, the table's D call, was not compared with the DNA. The CDR3 comprises 10 residues, both ends counted. The germline CDR1 and CDR2 sequences are SQVTM and ANQGSEA. The CDR3 sequence: CSVEGQGLNY.

The rearrangement joins TRBV7-8 to TRBJ1-2; possible D gene TRBD1, 6 bases. The CDR3 covers 9 residues. Germline values: CDR1 SGHVS, CDR2 FQNEAQ. The CDR3 region has the DNA TGTGCTTCAGGGGTTGGCTACACCTTC. Protein product: CASGVGYTF.

This clonotype was counted only a few times. This chain connects TRBV7-2 to TRBJ1-6, with TRBD1 as a possible D gene (6 bases). The CDR3 has 15 residues. In germline, CDR1 is SGHTA, CDR2 FQGNSA. Trimming cost V 3 bases and J 7 bases, with 13 bases left between them. The CDR3 coding sequence is TGTGCCAGCAGCTTTGGGGGCGCGGGGAATTCACCCCTCCACTTT. Protein sequence: CASSFGGAGNSPLHF.

There are many counts of this clonotype. Here the CDR3 DNA reads TGTGCCAGCCTACGTGGCACTGAAGCTTTCTTT. Translated, it gives CASLRGTEAFF. The chain has TRBV6-5 and TRBJ1-1; D is unresolved. The V and J ends lost 8 bases and 4 bases respectively, with 8 bases between them. CDR3 length: 11 residues. Germline V gives CDR1 MNHEY, CDR2 SVGAGI.